A single sample gave rise to the 3 T cell receptor beta chains below, sequenced in a study of cytomegalovirus exposure and HLA in healthy donors. PCR amplification relied on 60 Vbeta primers (plus 13 Jbeta primers). The repertoire was sequenced with immunoSEQ multiplex PCR; TCRdb's copy has only in-frame clones and lacks some. The data show 150,000 or so clones, around 76% seen once. Sequences were obtained from PBMCs. Source of these receptors: a middle-aged man in good health and CMV-seronegative.

V usage is TRBV11-2 and J usage is TRBJ2-3, with TRBD2 matching over 8 bases. V dropped 5 bases and J dropped 0; count of bases not matched to a gene: 7. Germline-derived CDR1 and CDR2 are SGHAT and FQNNGV. The CDR3 has 16 residues. CDR3 coding DNA: TGTGCCAGCAGCCCGTTGAGCGGGGGTAGCACAGATACGCAGTATTTT. This sequence encodes CASSPLSGGSTDTQYF.

This chain links TRBV29-1 with TRBJ2-5; 7 nucleotides agree with TRBD1. The V gene's germline CDR1 is SQVTM and CDR2 ANQGSEA. V was clipped by 6 bases and J by 3 bases; unmatched bases: 1. The CDR3 runs to 11 residues. The CDR3 DNA reads TGCAGCGTGGGACAGAAAGAGACCCAGTACTTC. It codes for CSVGQKETQYF.

This clone was detected once. The chain employs TRBV27 and TRBJ2-5, with D perhaps TRBD2 (5 bases). Trimming left V 4 bases short and J 5 bases short, with 14 bases between. CDR1 and CDR2 (germline): MNHEY, SMNVEV (reference sequence). This CDR3 is 14 amino acids long. CDR3 DNA sequence: TGTGCCAGCAGTTCTCACCTCGAGGGCGAGACCCAGTACTTC. Amino acid sequence: CASSSHLEGETQYF.